What follows describes a single T cell receptor (beta chain). CDR3 length: 13 amino acids. With V trimmed by 1 base and J by 11 bases, 6 bases remained unmatched. The germline V gene encodes CDR1 SNHLY and CDR2 FYNNEI. The data were taken from a study of cytomegalovirus exposure and HLA in healthy donors. TCRdb's table, derived via immunoSEQ multiplex PCR, lists solely in-frame clones and lacks some. The profile covers fewer than 150,000 clones, with about 80% appearing a single time and around 27% taken by the ten largest. The V gene is TRBV2, the J gene TRBJ1-1; 8 bases agree with TRBD1. The origin of this receptor is a young man in good health and CMV-seropositive. The sample was PBMCs. The CDR3 DNA follows: TGTGCCAGCAGTGAAGGGGAAAGACAGGGGGCTTTCTTT. Its protein product is CASSEGERQGAFF.